These T cell receptor beta chains were read from a single sample in a study of cytomegalovirus exposure and HLA in healthy donors. Libraries were prepared by immunoSEQ multiplex PCR; TCRdb keeps only in-frame clonotypes and omits some of them. The sample shows some 130,000 clones, 70% to 80% of them seen only once. Sequencing used PBMCs. These receptors all stem from a young man in good health and CMV-seronegative. CDR3s include the opening cysteine and the closing phenylalanine or tryptophan. A D gene is named only where the DNA matches it firmly. Clone size is shown for a subset of rows, as once, few, many or a class of expanded clone.

j_call d_call clone_size v_call cdr3_aa
TRBJ1-4 NA NA TRBV5-6 CASSLRRPNEKLFF
TRBJ2-1 NA NA TRBV5-6 CASSLAPRDEQFF
TRBJ1-5 TRBD1 once TRBV28 CASSGTVSNQPQHF
TRBJ1-1 NA NA TRBV2 CASSVGQLNTEAFF
TRBJ1-1 NA few TRBV14 CASSQDLRQATVF
TRBJ1-2 NA NA TRBV13 CASSLGTSYGYTF
TRBJ2-2 TRBD1 NA TRBV7-7 CASSPRDRGVGELFF
TRBJ2-3 TRBD1 NA TRBV30 CAWSLGQGAYTQYF
TRBJ1-3 NA NA TRBV28 CASSLTGISGNTIYF
TRBJ2-7 NA NA TRBV28 CASSLRSGTYEQYF
TRBJ1-1 NA NA TRBV21-1 CASSPRTATEAFF
TRBJ2-1 NA few TRBV6-6 CASIAAIGFTYNEQFF
TRBJ2-5 NA NA TRBV6-5 CASSYGGTVQETQYF
TRBJ2-7 NA NA TRBV30 CAWSVGGYSYEQYF
TRBJ2-1 NA NA TRBV6-5 CASRYSRDNEQFF
TRBJ2-1 TRBD1 NA TRBV9 CASSANLGTAYNEQFF
TRBJ2-3 TRBD1 NA TRBV5-1 CASSLAGQGSTDTQYF
TRBJ2-2 NA NA TRBV5-1 CASSLAQGTGELFF
TRBJ2-7 TRBD2 NA TRBV7-2 CASSLRGGVDYEQYF
TRBJ1-5 TRBD1 NA TRBV19 CASKDRGNQPQHF
TRBJ1-1 NA NA TRBV4-1 CASSPGEWTEAFF
TRBJ2-3 NA few TRBV19 CASTRRRDADTQYF
TRBJ2-1 NA NA TRBV30 CAWTVLSGYYNEQFF
TRBJ1-1 NA NA TRBV12-5 CASGLGANTEAFF
TRBJ2-3 NA NA TRBV29-1 CSEEDGTDTQYF
TRBJ2-1 TRBD2 NA TRBV4-3 CASSQVTSGGNEQFF
TRBJ1-2 TRBD1 NA TRBV9 CASSAQQGAYGGYTF
TRBJ2-1 TRBD2 once TRBV19 CASSAASGGANEQFF
TRBJ1-2 TRBD1 few TRBV28 CASSSGQANYGYTF
TRBJ1-5 NA NA TRBV27 CASSPYHGSPQHF
TRBJ1-2 TRBD1 few TRBV9 CASSLNRGEGYTF
TRBJ1-1 NA NA TRBV7-9 CASSPGVGAYTEAFF
TRBJ2-3 NA NA TRBV28 CASSLDQGITDTQYF
TRBJ1-5 NA NA TRBV6-1 CASILQGLNQPQHF
TRBJ1-3 TRBD1 few TRBV6-6 CASSRQTGSGNTIYF
TRBJ2-7 NA NA TRBV6-1 CASSQGFGEQYF
TRBJ2-1 TRBD2 NA TRBV2 CASSGRDSGGFYNEQFF
TRBJ2-7 TRBD2 NA TRBV9 CASSGSGASYEQYF
TRBJ1-1 NA NA TRBV18 CASSSTWGLMNTEAFF
TRBJ2-2 TRBD1 once TRBV5-1 CASSFTGAGTGELFF
TRBJ1-6 NA NA TRBV7-2 CAGRVGDSPLHF
TRBJ2-1 TRBD1 NA TRBV7-6 CASSLLQGGLNEQFF